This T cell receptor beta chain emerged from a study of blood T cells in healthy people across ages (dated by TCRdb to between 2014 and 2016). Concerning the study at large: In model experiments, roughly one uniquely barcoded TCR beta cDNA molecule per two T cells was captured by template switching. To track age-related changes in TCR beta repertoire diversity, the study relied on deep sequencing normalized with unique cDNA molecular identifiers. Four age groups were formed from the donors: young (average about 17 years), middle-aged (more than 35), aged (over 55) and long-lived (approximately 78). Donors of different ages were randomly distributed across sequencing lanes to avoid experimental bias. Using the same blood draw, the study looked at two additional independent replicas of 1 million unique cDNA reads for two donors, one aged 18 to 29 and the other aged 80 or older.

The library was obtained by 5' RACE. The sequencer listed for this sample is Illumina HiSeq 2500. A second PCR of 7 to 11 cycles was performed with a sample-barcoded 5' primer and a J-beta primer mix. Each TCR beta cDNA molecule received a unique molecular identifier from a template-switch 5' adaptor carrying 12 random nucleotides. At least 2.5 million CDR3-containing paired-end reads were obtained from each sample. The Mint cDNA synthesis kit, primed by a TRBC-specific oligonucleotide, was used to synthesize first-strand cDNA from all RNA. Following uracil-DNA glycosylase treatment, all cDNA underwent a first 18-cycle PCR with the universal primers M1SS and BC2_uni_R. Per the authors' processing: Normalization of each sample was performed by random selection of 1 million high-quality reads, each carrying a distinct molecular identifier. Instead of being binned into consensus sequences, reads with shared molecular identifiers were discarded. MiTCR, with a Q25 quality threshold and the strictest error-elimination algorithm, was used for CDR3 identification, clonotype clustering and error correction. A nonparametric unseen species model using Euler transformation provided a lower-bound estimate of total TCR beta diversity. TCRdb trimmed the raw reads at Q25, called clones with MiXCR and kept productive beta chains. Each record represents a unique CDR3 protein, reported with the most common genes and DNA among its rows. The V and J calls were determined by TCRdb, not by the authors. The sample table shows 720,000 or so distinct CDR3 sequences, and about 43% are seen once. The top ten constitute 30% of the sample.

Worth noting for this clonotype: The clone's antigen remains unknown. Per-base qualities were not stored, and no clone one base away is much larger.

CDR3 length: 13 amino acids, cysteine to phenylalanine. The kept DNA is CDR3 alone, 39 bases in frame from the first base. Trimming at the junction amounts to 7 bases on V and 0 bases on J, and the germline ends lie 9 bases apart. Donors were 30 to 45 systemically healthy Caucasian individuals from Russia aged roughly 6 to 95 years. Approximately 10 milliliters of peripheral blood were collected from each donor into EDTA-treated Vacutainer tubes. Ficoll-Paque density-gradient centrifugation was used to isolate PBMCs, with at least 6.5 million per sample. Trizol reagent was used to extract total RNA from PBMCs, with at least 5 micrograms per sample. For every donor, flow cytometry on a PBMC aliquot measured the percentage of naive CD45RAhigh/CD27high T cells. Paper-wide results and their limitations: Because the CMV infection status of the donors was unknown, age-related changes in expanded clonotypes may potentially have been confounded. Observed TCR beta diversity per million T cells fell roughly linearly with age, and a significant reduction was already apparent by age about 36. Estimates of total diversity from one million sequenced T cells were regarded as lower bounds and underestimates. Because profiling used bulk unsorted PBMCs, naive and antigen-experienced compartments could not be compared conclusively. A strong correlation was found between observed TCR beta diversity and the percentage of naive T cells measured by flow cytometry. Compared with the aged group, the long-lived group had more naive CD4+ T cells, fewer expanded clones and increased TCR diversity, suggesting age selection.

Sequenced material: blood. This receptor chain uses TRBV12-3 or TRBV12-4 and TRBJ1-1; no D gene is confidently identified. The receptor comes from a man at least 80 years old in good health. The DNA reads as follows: TGTGCCAGCACCAGGCAACTGAACACTGAAGCTTTCTTT. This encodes CASTRQLNTEAFF.